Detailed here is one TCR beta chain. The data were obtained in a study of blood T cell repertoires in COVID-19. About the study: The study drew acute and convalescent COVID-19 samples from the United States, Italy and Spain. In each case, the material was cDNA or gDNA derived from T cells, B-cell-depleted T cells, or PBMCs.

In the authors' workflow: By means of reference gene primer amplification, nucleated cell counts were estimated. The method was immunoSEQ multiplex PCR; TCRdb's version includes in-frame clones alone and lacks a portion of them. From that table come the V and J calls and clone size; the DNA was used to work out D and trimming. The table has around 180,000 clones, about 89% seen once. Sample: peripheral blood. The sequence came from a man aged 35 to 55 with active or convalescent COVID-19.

The CDR3 protein is CASSLSGLSQETQYF. CDR3 sequence (DNA): TGTGCCAGCAGCTTATCCGGACTTTCCCAAGAGACCCAGTACTTC. V is TRBV7-2 and J is TRBJ2-5, with D possibly matching TRBD2 (5 bases). Germline V CDR1 and CDR2: SGHTA, FQGNSA. There are 15 residues in the CDR3. The V and J ends lost 2 bases and 1 base respectively, with 11 bases between them.